A selection of T cell receptor beta chains follows, all from one sample in a study of cytomegalovirus exposure and HLA in healthy donors. TCRdb's copy holds only in-frame clones and misses some; the assay was immunoSEQ multiplex PCR. The sample holds about 140,000 clones, roughly 80% seen once. Sequenced sample: PBMCs. The source of these receptors is a man under 40 in good health and CMV-seronegative. Both conserved end residues are part of each CDR3. Fields, in order: V gene, clone size, D gene, J gene, CDR3 protein, CDR3 DNA. A D gene is named only where the DNA matches it firmly. Clone size, where shown, is once, few, many, or a class for clones that have expanded.

v_call: TRBV7-9; clone_size: -; d_call: -; j_call: TRBJ2-2; cdr3_aa: CASSLNSTGELFF; cdr3_nt: TGTGCCAGCAGCTTAAACTCCACCGGGGAGCTGTTTTTT
v_call: TRBV5-5; clone_size: -; d_call: TRBD1; j_call: TRBJ1-3; cdr3_aa: CASRVTGTGPGNTIYF; cdr3_nt: TGTGCCAGCCGGGTTACCGGGACAGGGCCTGGAAACACCATATATTTT
v_call: TRBV5-1; clone_size: -; d_call: TRBD2; j_call: TRBJ2-1; cdr3_aa: CASGTSGYNEQFF; cdr3_nt: TGCGCCTCAGGGACTAGCGGCTACAATGAGCAGTTCTTC
v_call: TRBV19; clone_size: once; d_call: -; j_call: TRBJ1-4; cdr3_aa: CASSIGSGYSNEKLFF; cdr3_nt: TGTGCCAGTAGTATTGGATCAGGGTACTCTAATGAAAAACTGTTTTTT
v_call: TRBV10-1; clone_size: -; d_call: -; j_call: TRBJ2-1; cdr3_aa: CASSESQGTGEQFF; cdr3_nt: TGCGCCAGCAGTGAGAGTCAGGGGACGGGCGAGCAGTTCTTC
v_call: TRBV6-5; clone_size: -; d_call: -; j_call: TRBJ1-2; cdr3_aa: CASSYRSALSYTF; cdr3_nt: TGTGCCAGCAGTTATCGTAGCGCCCTAAGCTACACCTTC
v_call: TRBV6-5; clone_size: -; d_call: -; j_call: TRBJ1-4; cdr3_aa: CASSYSLEGKLFF; cdr3_nt: TGTGCCAGCAGTTACTCTTTAGAGGGAAAACTGTTTTTT
v_call: TRBV6-6; clone_size: -; d_call: TRBD1; j_call: TRBJ1-1; cdr3_aa: CASSPGQGADTEAFF; cdr3_nt: TGTGCCAGTTCACCGGGACAGGGGGCGGACACTGAAGCTTTCTTT
v_call: TRBV19; clone_size: -; d_call: TRBD2; j_call: TRBJ2-2; cdr3_aa: CASSIASGRGSGELFF; cdr3_nt: TGTGCCAGTAGTATAGCGAGCGGGAGGGGTTCCGGGGAGCTGTTTTTT
v_call: TRBV7-9; clone_size: -; d_call: TRBD2; j_call: TRBJ2-7; cdr3_aa: CASSSAGTSGDFYEQYF; cdr3_nt: TGTGCCAGCAGCTCTGCCGGGACTAGCGGGGACTTTTACGAGCAGTACTTC
v_call: TRBV7-2; clone_size: -; d_call: TRBD2; j_call: TRBJ2-7; cdr3_aa: CASSRQREDEQYF; cdr3_nt: TGTGCCAGCAGCCGACAGCGGGAGGACGAGCAGTACTTC
v_call: TRBV18; clone_size: -; d_call: TRBD1; j_call: TRBJ2-7; cdr3_aa: CASSPGQESYEQYF; cdr3_nt: TGTGCCAGCTCACCGGGACAGGAGTCATACGAGCAGTACTTC
v_call: TRBV5-6; clone_size: -; d_call: -; j_call: TRBJ2-7; cdr3_aa: CASSLTGSYEQYF; cdr3_nt: TGTGCCAGCAGCTTGACAGGGTCCTACGAGCAGTACTTC
v_call: TRBV5-6; clone_size: -; d_call: -; j_call: TRBJ1-2; cdr3_aa: CASSYSHGYTF; cdr3_nt: TGTGCCAGCAGCTACAGTCATGGCTACACCTTC
v_call: TRBV15; clone_size: few; d_call: -; j_call: TRBJ2-5; cdr3_aa: CATSRDSVTAGTQYF; cdr3_nt: TGTGCCACCAGCAGAGATTCCGTTACAGCGGGGACCCAGTACTTC
v_call: TRBV6-5; clone_size: -; d_call: TRBD1; j_call: TRBJ1-3; cdr3_aa: CASRQGDSSGNTIYF; cdr3_nt: TGTGCCAGCAGGCAGGGGGATAGCTCTGGAAACACCATATATTTT
v_call: TRBV28; clone_size: -; d_call: -; j_call: TRBJ2-3; cdr3_aa: CASSSTLDTQYF; cdr3_nt: TGTGCCAGCAGTTCCACTTTGGATACGCAGTATTTT
v_call: TRBV19; clone_size: -; d_call: TRBD2; j_call: TRBJ2-1; cdr3_aa: CASSRTSSYNEQFF; cdr3_nt: TGTGCCAGTAGTAGGACTAGCTCCTACAATGAGCAGTTCTTC
v_call: TRBV30; clone_size: -; d_call: TRBD2; j_call: TRBJ2-5; cdr3_aa: CAWSSSGQETQYF; cdr3_nt: TGTGCCTGGAGTTCTAGCGGCCAAGAGACCCAGTACTTC
v_call: TRBV28; clone_size: few; d_call: TRBD1; j_call: TRBJ2-7; cdr3_aa: CASSPDRVQAYEQYF; cdr3_nt: TGTGCCAGCAGTCCAGACAGGGTTCAGGCCTACGAGCAGTACTTC
v_call: TRBV18; clone_size: -; d_call: TRBD2; j_call: TRBJ2-7; cdr3_aa: CASSLGTSAEQYF; cdr3_nt: TGTGCCAGCTCACTAGGGACTAGCGCCGAGCAGTACTTC
v_call: TRBV5-6; clone_size: once; d_call: -; j_call: TRBJ1-5; cdr3_aa: CASSLGQSSNQPQHF; cdr3_nt: TGTGCCAGCAGCTTGGGACAAAGTAGCAATCAGCCCCAGCATTTT
v_call: TRBV18; clone_size: -; d_call: -; j_call: TRBJ1-1; cdr3_aa: CASSPNTANTEAFF; cdr3_nt: TGTGCCAGCTCACCAAATACAGCCAACACTGAAGCTTTCTTT
v_call: TRBV11-1; clone_size: -; d_call: TRBD2; j_call: TRBJ2-1; cdr3_aa: CASSSRLAGAEQFF; cdr3_nt: TGTGCCAGCAGCTCTCGACTAGCGGGAGCTGAGCAGTTCTTC
v_call: TRBV7-9; clone_size: -; d_call: TRBD1; j_call: TRBJ1-2; cdr3_aa: CASSRQGVDYGYTF; cdr3_nt: TGTGCCAGCAGTAGACAGGGGGTCGACTATGGCTACACCTTC
v_call: TRBV7-9; clone_size: -; d_call: TRBD2; j_call: TRBJ2-5; cdr3_aa: CSSSPRLAEPQETQYF; cdr3_nt: TGTTCCAGCAGCCCCCGACTAGCGGAGCCCCAAGAGACCCAGTACTTC
v_call: TRBV29-1; clone_size: -; d_call: -; j_call: TRBJ1-2; cdr3_aa: CSVGEGYGYTF; cdr3_nt: TGCAGCGTCGGCGAGGGATACGGCTACACCTTC
v_call: TRBV28; clone_size: -; d_call: TRBD1; j_call: TRBJ1-2; cdr3_aa: CASRTRRRQGHYGYTF; cdr3_nt: TGTGCCAGCAGAACCCGAAGGAGACAGGGACACTATGGCTACACCTTC
v_call: TRBV7-9; clone_size: -; d_call: TRBD1; j_call: TRBJ2-5; cdr3_aa: CASSSTGVLQETQYF; cdr3_nt: TGTGCCAGCAGCTCCACAGGGGTTCTTCAAGAGACCCAGTACTTC
v_call: TRBV15; clone_size: many; d_call: -; j_call: TRBJ1-1; cdr3_aa: CATSWGRLNTEAFF; cdr3_nt: TGTGCCACCAGCTGGGGGAGGCTGAACACTGAAGCTTTCTTT
v_call: TRBV9; clone_size: -; d_call: -; j_call: TRBJ1-3; cdr3_aa: CASSVQGISGNTIYF; cdr3_nt: TGTGCCAGCAGCGTACAGGGAATCTCTGGAAACACCATATATTTT
v_call: TRBV9; clone_size: -; d_call: TRBD2; j_call: TRBJ2-5; cdr3_aa: CASSVVVAGGQETQYF; cdr3_nt: TGTGCCAGCAGCGTAGTGGTAGCGGGAGGGCAAGAGACCCAGTACTTC
v_call: TRBV15; clone_size: -; d_call: TRBD2; j_call: TRBJ2-4; cdr3_aa: CATSRGGGGENIQYF; cdr3_nt: TGTGCCACCAGCAGAGGCGGGGGGGGCGAAAACATTCAGTACTTC
v_call: TRBV5-8; clone_size: -; d_call: -; j_call: TRBJ2-5; cdr3_aa: CASSSRTGGETQYF; cdr3_nt: TGTGCCAGCAGCTCCCGGACGGGCGGGGAGACCCAGTACTTC
v_call: TRBV4-1; clone_size: -; d_call: -; j_call: TRBJ1-3; cdr3_aa: CASSQRPFRLASGNTIYF; cdr3_nt: TGCGCCAGCAGCCAGAGGCCGTTCCGGCTAGCCTCTGGAAACACCATATATTTT
v_call: TRBV5-1; clone_size: -; d_call: -; j_call: TRBJ2-2; cdr3_aa: CASSIGLGDTGELFF; cdr3_nt: TGCGCCAGCAGCATCGGTCTAGGGGACACCGGGGAGCTGTTTTTT
v_call: TRBV28; clone_size: once; d_call: TRBD2; j_call: TRBJ2-1; cdr3_aa: CASSSTRGLAGGNEQFF; cdr3_nt: TGTGCCAGCAGTTCAACCCGGGGACTAGCGGGAGGTAATGAGCAGTTCTTC
v_call: TRBV5-1; clone_size: -; d_call: -; j_call: TRBJ1-1; cdr3_aa: CASSAATGHTEAFF; cdr3_nt: TGCGCCAGCAGCGCCGCGACAGGACACACTGAAGCTTTCTTT
v_call: TRBV5-1; clone_size: -; d_call: -; j_call: TRBJ2-7; cdr3_aa: CASSPGSGSTYEQYF; cdr3_nt: TGCGCCAGCAGCCCCGGGAGCGGTTCGACCTACGAGCAGTACTTC
v_call: TRBV7-2; clone_size: -; d_call: -; j_call: TRBJ2-1; cdr3_aa: CASSLAGGIRNEQFF; cdr3_nt: TGTGCCAGCAGCTTAGCGGGAGGAATACGCAATGAGCAGTTCTTC
v_call: TRBV5-1; clone_size: -; d_call: -; j_call: TRBJ2-1; cdr3_aa: CASSLEGLNEQFF; cdr3_nt: TGCGCCAGCAGCTTGGAGGGGCTCAATGAGCAGTTCTTC
v_call: TRBV28; clone_size: -; d_call: TRBD1; j_call: TRBJ1-1; cdr3_aa: CASSLVGTGWRLGTEAFF; cdr3_nt: TGTGCCAGCAGTTTAGTCGGGACAGGGTGGCGGTTGGGTACTGAAGCTTTCTTT
v_call: TRBV11-2; clone_size: -; d_call: TRBD1; j_call: TRBJ2-7; cdr3_aa: CASSFTGASHEQYF; cdr3_nt: TGTGCCAGCAGCTTCACAGGGGCTTCACACGAGCAGTACTTC
v_call: TRBV29-1; clone_size: -; d_call: -; j_call: TRBJ1-2; cdr3_aa: CSVGETRYGYTF; cdr3_nt: TGCAGCGTTGGGGAGACGAGGTATGGCTACACCTTC
v_call: TRBV7-6; clone_size: -; d_call: TRBD2; j_call: TRBJ2-2; cdr3_aa: CASSLRTSGRSTGGELFF; cdr3_nt: TGTGCCAGCAGCCTTCGGACTAGCGGGCGATCGACGGGCGGGGAGCTGTTTTTT
v_call: TRBV5-1; clone_size: -; d_call: -; j_call: TRBJ2-5; cdr3_aa: CASSSPEGEETQYF; cdr3_nt: TGCGCCAGCAGCTCCCCAGAGGGAGAAGAGACCCAGTACTTC
v_call: TRBV6-5; clone_size: -; d_call: -; j_call: TRBJ2-3; cdr3_aa: CASSYSRGWADTQYF; cdr3_nt: TGTGCCAGCAGTTACTCGAGGGGGTGGGCAGATACGCAGTATTTT
v_call: TRBV28; clone_size: few; d_call: -; j_call: TRBJ2-7; cdr3_aa: CASSVPGDSYEQYF; cdr3_nt: TGTGCCAGCAGTGTACCGGGAGACTCCTACGAGCAGTACTTC
v_call: TRBV10-3; clone_size: -; d_call: TRBD1; j_call: TRBJ2-7; cdr3_aa: CAIQPGTGTRVRGEQYF; cdr3_nt: TGTGCCATCCAACCAGGGACAGGAACGAGAGTAAGGGGCGAGCAGTACTTC
v_call: TRBV19; clone_size: -; d_call: TRBD2; j_call: TRBJ2-7; cdr3_aa: CASSPPAGVPYEQYF; cdr3_nt: TGTGCCAGTAGTCCCCCCGCGGGGGTACCCTACGAGCAGTACTTC
v_call: TRBV7-9; clone_size: few; d_call: -; j_call: TRBJ1-2; cdr3_aa: CASSLEQSYGYTF; cdr3_nt: TGTGCCAGCAGCTTAGAGCAATCCTATGGCTACACCTTC
v_call: TRBV27; clone_size: -; d_call: -; j_call: TRBJ1-5; cdr3_aa: CASSLRRPAYSNQPQHF; cdr3_nt: TGTGCCAGCAGTTTAAGGAGGCCAGCTTATAGCAATCAGCCCCAGCATTTT
v_call: TRBV6-1; clone_size: -; d_call: -; j_call: TRBJ2-2; cdr3_aa: CASRGSTFTGELFF; cdr3_nt: TGTGCCAGCAGGGGGAGCACCTTCACCGGGGAGCTGTTTTTT
v_call: TRBV7-6; clone_size: -; d_call: -; j_call: TRBJ2-3; cdr3_aa: CASSPQGYTDTQYF; cdr3_nt: TGTGCCAGCAGCCCACAGGGATACACAGATACGCAGTATTTT
v_call: TRBV29-1; clone_size: -; d_call: -; j_call: TRBJ2-7; cdr3_aa: CSVGQGGYEQYF; cdr3_nt: TGCAGCGTTGGCCAGGGCGGCTACGAGCAGTACTTC
v_call: TRBV21-1; clone_size: -; d_call: -; j_call: TRBJ1-5; cdr3_aa: CASSRSRVWGNQPQHF; cdr3_nt: TGTGCCAGCAGCAGGTCGCGGGTTTGGGGCAATCAGCCCCAGCATTTT
v_call: TRBV2; clone_size: -; d_call: -; j_call: TRBJ1-6; cdr3_aa: CASKVGDKGWSPLHF; cdr3_nt: TGTGCCAGCAAAGTAGGGGACAAGGGGTGGTCACCCCTCCACTTT
v_call: TRBV2; clone_size: -; d_call: -; j_call: TRBJ1-1; cdr3_aa: CASTWGAEAFF; cdr3_nt: TGTGCCAGCACTTGGGGGGCTGAAGCTTTCTTT
v_call: TRBV29-1; clone_size: -; d_call: TRBD2; j_call: TRBJ2-6; cdr3_aa: CSVLGGSGANVLTF; cdr3_nt: TGCAGCGTTTTGGGAGGGAGCGGGGCCAACGTCCTGACTTTC